Given below is one T cell receptor (beta chain) in context. This sample is part of a study of blood T cell repertoires in COVID-19. The data were produced by immunoSEQ multiplex PCR, yet TCRdb's version contains in-frame clones alone and is incomplete. The sample lists 63,000 or so clones, roughly 80% seen once, with about 38% in the top ten. The receptor's source is a human donor in a cohort sampled during active COVID-19. The sequencing input was peripheral blood.

CDR3 DNA sequence: TGTGCCAGTAGTATAGACGCAGGGGGCTACGAGCAGTACTTC. This sequence encodes CASSIDAGGYEQYF. This chain uses TRBV19 with TRBJ2-7; 7 nucleotides line up with TRBD1. Looked up from germline, CDR1 is LNHDA and CDR2 is SQIVND (reference sequence). The CDR3 runs to 14 residues. With 0 bases clipped from V and 3 bases from J, the junction kept 2 bases outside the gene matches.